Below are 17 T cell receptor beta chains sequenced from a single sample in a study of blood T cell repertoires in COVID-19. Data came from immunoSEQ multiplex PCR; TCRdb stores just in-frame clones and leaves some out. The sample includes roughly 260,000 clones, roughly four fifths seen only once; the top ten take roughly 4.7%. Sequenced: peripheral blood. The source of these receptors is a woman aged 70-85 years with acute or convalescent COVID-19.

The rearrangement links TRBV7-9 to TRBJ1-2; TRBD1 matches at 9 bases. CDR3 length: 15 residues. The germline V gene has CDR1 SEHNR and CDR2 FQNEAQ (reference sequence). V dropped 5 bases and J dropped 4; count of bases not matched to a gene: 8. The CDR3 sequence: CASSPTGTGSYGYTF. CDR3 coding DNA: TGTGCCAGCAGCCCAACCGGGACAGGGAGCTATGGCTACACCTTC.

V usage is TRBV5-5 and J usage is TRBJ2-7, with 9 positions matching TRBD1. The CDR3 consists of 15 residues. With 0 bases clipped from V and 0 bases from J, the junction kept 1 base outside the gene matches. Germline loops: CDR1 SGHKS, CDR2 YYEKEE (reference sequence). The CDR3 region is CASSLGDRASYEQYF. The DNA for the CDR3 is TGTGCCAGCAGCTTGGGGGACAGGGCCTCCTACGAGCAGTACTTC. Drawing the rest from reference TRBV5-5 and TRBJ2-7, the complete variable domain is DAGVTQSPTHLIKTRGQQVTLRCSPISGHKSVSWYQQVLGQGPQFIFQYYEKEERGRGNFPDRFSARQFPNYSSELNVNALLLGDSALYLCASSLGDRASYEQYFGPGTRLTVT.

The CDR3 sequence: CASSQADRTGELFF. The CDR3 DNA reads as TGCGCCAGCAGCCAAGCGGACAGGACCGGGGAGCTGTTTTTT. The chain links TRBV4-3 to TRBJ2-2; 7 bases line up with TRBD1. The J segment lost 5 bases and the V segment lost 1 base, leaving 1 base of the junction unmatched. Germline V CDR1 and CDR2: LGHNA, YSLEER. This CDR3 has 14 residues.

This rearrangement joins TRBV6-6 to TRBJ2-4; TRBD1 matches 9 bases. J gave up 6 bases and V 5 bases, and 17 bases lay outside the gene matches. Germline-derived CDR1 and CDR2 are MNHNY and SVGAGI (reference sequence). The CDR3 loop spans 18 amino acids. This chain's CDR3 is CASSPLLQGALLLNIQYF. CDR3 coding DNA: TGTGCCAGCAGTCCTCTCTTACAGGGGGCGCTTCTGCTAAACATTCAGTACTTC.

The chain joins TRBV5-1 to TRBJ1-6, with TRBD1 matching 9 bases. CDR3 length: 15 residues. V lost 4 bases to trimming and J lost 14 bases; unmatched junction nucleotides: 13. Germline assignment: CDR1 SGHRS and CDR2 YFSETQ. The CDR3 sequence: CASSATTGGPYALHF. In DNA form, the CDR3 reads TGCGCCAGCAGCGCAACGACAGGGGGTCCGTATGCCCTCCACTTT.

This clone occurred once. A junction end diverges from the germline sequence, so it may reflect a read error. This chain uses TRBV6-2 or TRBV6-3 with TRBJ1-1; 9 positions agree with TRBD1. This CDR3 is 12 amino acids long. CDR1 is MNHEY, CDR2 SVGEGT, per germline. The CDR3 DNA follows: TGTGCCAGCAGTAACTCACAGGGGGCGGCTTTCTTT. Translated, it gives CASSNSQGAAFF.

In nucleotides, the CDR3 is TGCGCCAGCAGCCCCGCGGGCGGGGGGGAAACAGATACGCAGTATTTT. Encoded protein: CASSPAGGGETDTQYF. The chain links TRBV5-1 to TRBJ2-3, with TRBD2 matching over 9 bases. CDR1 and CDR2 (germline): SGHRS, YFSETQ. CDR3 length: 16 amino acids. Trimming removed 4 bases from V and 3 bases from J; junction bases left unmatched: 9.

The sample holds a few counts of this clone. The chain couples TRBV3-1 (or the pseudogene TRBV3-2) to TRBJ1-1, with unresolved D. V was pared by 0 bases and J by 0 bases, with 8 bases between. Germline V CDR1 and CDR2: LGHDT, YNNKEL (reference sequence). This CDR3 has 15 residues. The DNA of the CDR3 is TGTGCCAGCAGCCAAGAGCGGGTCCTGAACACTGAAGCTTTCTTT. Its translation is CASSQERVLNTEAFF.

This clone was observed a handful of times. The rearrangement links TRBV28 to TRBJ1-5; 9 positions agree with TRBD1. CDR3 length equals 17 residues. The junction had 10 bases not matched to a gene; V was cut back by 6 bases and J by 1 base. Germline CDR1 reads MDHEN; CDR2 reads SYDVKM. DNA for the CDR3: TGTGCCAGCAGGACCTCCACAGGGGGCTACAGCAATCAGCCCCAGCATTTT. This codes for CASRTSTGGYSNQPQHF.

The chain combines TRBV4-3 with TRBJ2-3, with a tentative D call TRBD2 (6 bases). CDR3 length equals 16 residues. Germline loops: CDR1 LGHNA, CDR2 YSLEER. V was clipped by 0 bases and J by 0 bases, with 10 bases between them. In nucleotides, the CDR3 is TGCGCCAGCAGCCAAGACAGCGGGCGGAGCACAGATACGCAGTATTTT. This gives the protein CASSQDSGRSTDTQYF.

This clone occurred a few times. This rearrangement joins TRBV2 to TRBJ1-2, with 8 nucleotides matching TRBD1. The CDR3 is 15 residues long. The germline V gene has CDR1 SNHLY and CDR2 FYNNEI. V lost 6 bases, J lost 1 base, and 7 bases stayed unmatched. The CDR3 DNA reads as TGTGCCAGCAGGCTCGGACAGGGATATAACTATGGCTACACCTTC. Amino acids: CASRLGQGYNYGYTF.

The gene calls are TRBV12-3 or TRBV12-4 and TRBJ1-1; D call uncertain. The V end was cut by 3 bases, the J end by 4 bases, with 9 bases between. This CDR3 comprises 13 residues. CDR3 region: CASSFKAGTEAFF. Written as DNA, the CDR3 is TGTGCCAGCAGTTTCAAAGCAGGCACTGAAGCTTTCTTT.

V usage is TRBV3-1 (or the pseudogene TRBV3-2) and J usage is TRBJ2-4, with a tentative D call TRBD2 (5 bases). Germline V gene lookup returns CDR1 LGHDT and CDR2 YNNKEL (reference sequence). The CDR3 spans 13 residues. Trimming shortened V by 6 bases and J by 2 bases, and 8 bases separated the two germline ends. CDR3 in amino acids: CASSTGTKNIQYF. CDR3 nucleotide sequence: TGTGCCAGCAGTACCGGGACCAAAAACATTCAGTACTTC.

J is TRBJ2-3 and V is TRBV6-5; D is perhaps TRBD2 (6 bases). The CDR3 spans 14 residues. Trimming left V 9 bases short and J 2 bases short, with 15 bases between. Germline values: CDR1 MNHEY, CDR2 SVGAGI. The CDR3 nucleotides read TGTGCCAGTCAACCGCGGGGCCTCACAGATACGCAGTATTTT. Translated, it gives CASQPRGLTDTQYF.

Concerning this clone: Other DNA variants within this sample encode the same CDR3. The V and J genes are TRBV27 and TRBJ1-5, with 9 positions matching TRBD1. V lost 3 bases to trimming and J lost 4 bases; unmatched junction nucleotides: 1. CDR3 length: 14 amino acids. The V gene's germline CDR1 is MNHEY and CDR2 SMNVEV (reference sequence). The DNA for the CDR3 is TGTGCCAGCAGTTTTGACAGGGGGAATCAGCCCCAGCATTTT. Its translation: CASSFDRGNQPQHF.

This sequence joins TRBV5-4 and TRBJ1-2; D unclear. This CDR3 is built from 14 residues. Trimming took 2 bases from V and 3 from J, leaving 11 bases between them. From germline, CDR1 is SGHNT and CDR2 YYREEE (reference sequence). Written as DNA, the CDR3 is TGTGCCAGCAGCTTCTCCATAAGCGACTATGGCTACACCTTC. It encodes CASSFSISDYGYTF.

The rearrangement joins TRBV29-1 to TRBJ2-5, with D perhaps matching TRBD1 (6 bases). This CDR3 is 13 amino acids long. V was shortened by 7 bases and J by 5 bases, with 17 bases between the two germline ends. Per germline, CDR1 SQVTM and CDR2 ANQGSEA. The CDR3 sequence: CSANPQGRETQYF. CDR3 coding DNA: TGCAGCGCAAATCCACAGGGCCGTGAGACCCAGTACTTC.